This T cell receptor (beta chain) was found in a study of blood T cells in healthy people across ages. There are 14 residues in the CDR3. Germline values: CDR1 MGHDK, CDR2 SYGVNS. The trim removed 5 bases at V and 6 bases at J, leaving 8 bases unmatched. Together with a sample-barcoded 5' primer, a J-beta primer mix was included in a second PCR lasting about 6 to 12 cycles. TCRdb reprocessed the 5' RACE reads with MiXCR, giving one entry per CDR3 protein. The data contain about 1.7 million distinct CDR3 sequences, 28% of them singletons. Sequencing used blood. The sequence was collected from a woman aged 25 to 39 in good health. The chain is built from TRBV25-1 and TRBJ1-1, with TRBD1 matching over 8 bases. The CDR3 region is CASSLTQDRAEAFF. CDR3 DNA: TGTGCCAGCAGTCTAACTCAGGACAGGGCTGAAGCTTTCTTT.